The T cell receptor (beta chain) described here comes from a study of T-cell reconstitution after alpha-beta-depleted transplantation in children. V was clipped by 0 bases and J by 3 bases, with 4 bases between them. This CDR3 has 13 amino acids. Germline loops: CDR1 SGHRS, CDR2 YFSETQ. Points from the study as a whole: Some patients' high day-60 TCRbeta diversity was attributed to recipient cells surviving conditioning. The origin of alpha-beta T cells about two months after transplant was reportedly several hundred expanded graft clones. T-cell numbers and diversity, one year after transplant, stemmed largely from T cells that were newly produced.

A TCRbeta library incorporating unique molecular identifiers was prepared. A single record per CDR3 protein comes from TCRdb applying MiXCR to the PCR reads. The sample consists of 280,000 or so distinct CDR3 sequences, around a tenth of them appearing once. This clonotype was recorded at least ten times. The target antigen is unknown. This chain uses TRBV5-1 with TRBJ1-5; D is unclear. This receptor was obtained from a male patient aged 2-10 years who had a stem cell transplant for chronic granulomatous disease, so the T cells may come from the graft donor. Sample: peripheral blood, taken 180 days after TCRalphabeta/CD19-depleted stem cell transplant. The CDR3 here is CASSLAVNQPQHF. CDR3 sequence (DNA): TGCGCCAGCAGCTTGGCAGTCAATCAGCCCCAGCATTTT.